Listed below are T cell receptor beta chains from one sample, sequenced in a study of response to subunit inactivated influenza vaccine. One entry per CDR3 protein, called by TCRdb with MiXCR from the RT-PCR reads. The table lists about 540,000 distinct CDR3 sequences, roughly 25% of them singletons. These data are also associated with another study on T cells expressing NK-cell markers.

Source: CD4+ T cells sorted from PBMCs, taken about 11 days after vaccination. The source is a man aged 45-65 years who received an inactivated influenza vaccine. Both conserved end residues are part of each CDR3. Each record gives: clone size, V gene, D gene, J gene, CDR3 protein, CDR3 DNA. D genes are given only for firm matches. Part of the rows lack a size; the others show once, few, many or a class for expanded clones.

>.|TRBV11-3|.|TRBJ2-2
CASSLSPTGRTGELFF
TGTGCCAGCAGCTTATCCCCCACAGGAAGAACCGGGGAGCTGTTTTTT
>.|TRBV20-1|TRBD1|TRBJ1-2
CSAPGQGTNYGYTF
TGCAGTGCTCCCGGACAGGGGACTAACTATGGCTACACCTTC
>.|TRBV3-1|TRBD2|TRBJ2-3
CASRRLAGGSTDTQYF
TGTGCCAGCAGACGGCTAGCGGGGGGATCCACAGATACGCAGTATTTT
>.|TRBV6-5|TRBD2|TRBJ2-7
CASSSLAGQTYEQYF
TGTGCCAGCAGTTCACTAGCGGGACAAACCTACGAGCAGTACTTC
>.|TRBV7-8|TRBD1|TRBJ2-2
CASSSPRWTGRSNTGELFF
TGTGCCAGCAGCTCCCCCCGGTGGACAGGCCGGAGTAACACCGGGGAGCTGTTTTTT
>few|TRBV12-3/TRBV12-4|TRBD1|TRBJ2-3
CASTGTGGTDTQYF
TGTGCCAGCACTGGGACAGGGGGCACAGATACGCAGTATTTT
>.|TRBV14|.|TRBJ2-2
CASSRATAGIGELFF
TGTGCCAGCAGCCGCGCTACCGCGGGAATCGGGGAGCTGTTTTTT
>.|TRBV9|.|TRBJ1-2
CASRSGGAGPNYGYTF
TGTGCCAGCAGATCAGGTGGTGCAGGGCCTAACTATGGCTACACCTTC
>.|TRBV3-1|TRBD2|TRBJ2-5
CASSQDGTSTETQYF
TGTGCCAGCAGCCAGGACGGGACTAGCACAGAGACCCAGTACTTC
>few|TRBV24-1|.|TRBJ2-2
CATSGGGRTGELFF
TGTGCCACCAGCGGAGGGGGTAGGACCGGGGAGCTGTTTTTT
>.|TRBV20-1|TRBD1|TRBJ2-7
CSASPYIRGPTYEQYF
TGCAGTGCTAGCCCTTATATTAGGGGGCCCACCTACGAGCAGTACTTC
>.|TRBV3-1|.|TRBJ1-4
CASSFTGSTNEKLFF
TGTGCCAGCAGCTTTACAGGGTCAACTAATGAAAAACTGTTTTTT
>.|TRBV7-6|.|TRBJ2-7
CASSPLATYEQYF
TGTGCCAGCAGCCCCCTGGCGACCTACGAGCAGTACTTC
>.|TRBV12-3/TRBV12-4|TRBD1|TRBJ2-3
CASSLGQGWTDTQYF
TGTGCCAGCAGTTTGGGACAGGGGTGGACAGATACGCAGTATTTT
>few|TRBV3-1|TRBD2|TRBJ2-2
CASSEPGLAGVIGELFF
TGTGCCAGCAGCGAACCAGGACTAGCGGGAGTCATCGGGGAGCTGTTTTTT
>.|TRBV5-1|.|TRBJ2-7
CASSPRTAVYEQYF
TGCGCCAGCAGCCCCCGAACAGCAGTTTACGAGCAGTACTTC
>.|TRBV3-1|.|TRBJ2-7
CASSRVWAGSYEQYF
TGTGCCAGCAGCCGTGTGTGGGCCGGGTCCTACGAGCAGTACTTC
>.|TRBV15|.|TRBJ2-1
CATSTSDSEQFF
TGTGCCACCAGCACCTCAGATAGTGAGCAGTTCTTC
>.|TRBV7-4|TRBD1|TRBJ2-5
CATRRERGLKETQYF
TGTGCCACCCGCAGGGAAAGGGGGCTTAAAGAGACCCAGTACTTC
>few|TRBV28|.|TRBJ1-3
CASSSVLGTSSGNTIYF
TGTGCCAGCAGTTCCGTACTCGGGACATCCTCTGGAAACACCATATATTTT
>few|TRBV5-1|.|TRBJ1-1
CASSLPSPAEAFF
TGCGCCAGCAGCTTACCGAGCCCGGCAGAAGCTTTCTTT
>.|TRBV5-1|.|TRBJ2-7
CASASGASLSYEQYF
TGCGCCAGCGCATCCGGGGCTTCTCTCTCCTACGAGCAGTACTTC
>few|TRBV28|TRBD2|TRBJ2-1
CASSPPAGGNNEQFF
TGTGCCAGCAGCCCCCCGGCGGGAGGGAACAATGAGCAGTTCTTC
>many|TRBV29-1|TRBD2|TRBJ2-1
CSVGGLASRSSYNEQFF
TGCAGCGTTGGGGGACTAGCTTCAAGGAGCTCCTACAATGAGCAGTTCTTC
>many|TRBV29-1|.|TRBJ2-2
CSVDDNTGELFF
TGCAGCGTGGACGATAACACCGGGGAGCTGTTTTTT
>few|TRBV4-1|TRBD2|TRBJ2-3
CASSQAGLAHTDTQYF
TGCGCCAGCAGCCAAGCGGGACTAGCGCACACAGATACGCAGTATTTT
>.|TRBV27|TRBD2|TRBJ2-3
CASSKMAGGRSSTDTQYF
TGTGCCAGCAGTAAAATGGCGGGGGGCCGATCTAGCACAGATACGCAGTATTTT
>few|TRBV5-5|.|TRBJ2-3
CASSDFGGGADTQYF
TGTGCCAGCAGCGACTTTGGGGGGGGGGCGGATACGCAGTATTTT
>.|TRBV3-1|.|TRBJ1-5
CASSQGAGTYQPQHF
TGTGCCAGCAGCCAAGGGGCAGGGACCTATCAGCCCCAGCATTTT
>few|TRBV18|.|TRBJ2-6
CASSLGQGGANVLTF
TGTGCCAGCTCTCTCGGACAAGGTGGGGCCAACGTCCTGACTTTC
>few|TRBV4-2|TRBD1|TRBJ1-6
CASSQGTQGAGSPLHF
TGTGCCAGCAGCCAAGGGACACAGGGGGCTGGTTCACCCCTCCACTTT
>.|TRBV3-1|.|TRBJ2-7
CASSPLGRPDYEQYF
TGTGCCAGCAGCCCCTTGGGTCGGCCTGACTACGAGCAGTACTTC
>.|TRBV10-3|TRBD2|TRBJ2-7
CAISDSAGAQRGYEQYF
TGTGCCATCAGTGATTCAGCGGGAGCGCAGAGGGGCTACGAGCAGTACTTC
>.|TRBV10-3|TRBD1|TRBJ2-3
CAISESSGQADTQYF
TGTGCCATCAGTGAGTCGAGCGGACAGGCAGATACGCAGTATTTT
>.|TRBV7-2|TRBD1|TRBJ2-2
CASRKDRSITGELFF
TGTGCCAGCAGGAAGGACAGGAGTATCACCGGGGAGCTGTTTTTT
>few|TRBV7-9|.|TRBJ2-5
CASSLTVGTPQETQYF
TGTGCCAGCAGCTTAACGGTCGGGACACCTCAAGAGACCCAGTACTTC
>.|TRBV7-6|.|TRBJ2-7
CASSWSRDEQYF
TGTGCCAGCAGCTGGTCCCGTGACGAGCAGTACTTC
>.|TRBV6-7|TRBD1|TRBJ1-5
CASSNLEDRNQPQHF
TGTGCCAGCAGTAACCTAGAGGACAGGAATCAGCCCCAGCATTTT
>.|TRBV7-9|TRBD1|TRBJ2-2
CASSLRGQGATGELFF
TGTGCCAGCAGCTTAAGGGGACAGGGAGCCACCGGGGAGCTGTTTTTT
>many|TRBV12-3/TRBV12-4|.|TRBJ1-1
CASSLQGLNTEAFF
TGTGCCAGCAGCCTACAGGGCCTGAACACTGAAGCTTTCTTT
>few|TRBV7-2|.|TRBJ2-1
CASSLVYGNEQFF
TGTGCCAGCAGCTTAGTGTACGGCAATGAGCAGTTCTTC
>.|TRBV4-1|TRBD2|TRBJ2-2
CASSQDQGLAGTGELFF
TGCGCCAGCAGCCAAGATCAGGGACTAGCGGGAACCGGGGAGCTGTTTTTT
>.|TRBV27|.|TRBJ1-2
CASKGQPQVGYTF
TGTGCCAGCAAAGGACAGCCACAAGTGGGCTACACCTTC
>.|TRBV5-1|.|TRBJ2-3
CASSLASRSSTDTQYF
TGCGCCAGCAGCTTGGCCAGCAGGTCATCCACAGATACGCAGTATTTT
>.|TRBV18|.|TRBJ1-1
CASSQTDNTEAFF
TGTGCCAGCTCACAGACAGACAACACTGAAGCTTTCTTT
>.|TRBV11-2|TRBD1|TRBJ2-6
CASSLGQGVNVLTF
TGTGCCAGCAGCTTGGGACAGGGGGTCAACGTCCTGACTTTC
>few|TRBV12-3/TRBV12-4|TRBD2|TRBJ2-5
CASSYSGGTQETQYF
TGTGCCAGCAGTTATAGCGGGGGAACCCAAGAGACCCAGTACTTC
>few|TRBV30|TRBD1|TRBJ2-3
CAWTQGEMTDTQYF
TGTGCCTGGACTCAGGGGGAGATGACAGATACGCAGTATTTT
>.|TRBV7-6|TRBD2|TRBJ2-3
CASSQRLAGGDTQYF
TGTGCCAGCAGCCAGAGACTAGCGGGAGGCGATACGCAGTATTTT
>few|TRBV24-1|TRBD2|TRBJ2-1
CATSDLPSGRASSYNEQFF
TGTGCCACCAGTGATTTGCCTAGCGGGAGGGCCAGCTCCTACAATGAGCAGTTCTTC
>few|TRBV6-2/TRBV6-3|TRBD1|TRBJ2-4
CASSTTGVAKNIQYF
TGTGCCAGCAGTACGACAGGGGTAGCCAAAAACATTCAGTACTTC
>.|TRBV20-1|TRBD2|TRBJ2-3
CSARGPSGRGSTDTQYF
TGCAGTGCTAGAGGCCCTAGCGGGAGGGGAAGCACAGATACGCAGTATTTT
>.|TRBV10-3|.|TRBJ2-5
CAISPRPGGETQYF
TGTGCCATCAGTCCTAGGCCCGGTGGAGAGACCCAGTACTTC
>.|TRBV4-1|TRBD1|TRBJ1-5
CASSQPGQGKQPQHF
TGCGCCAGCAGCCAACCGGGACAGGGTAAACAGCCCCAGCATTTT
>.|TRBV28|.|TRBJ2-5
CASTEGGQGQETQYF
TGTGCCAGCACCGAGGGCGGCCAGGGGCAAGAGACCCAGTACTTC
>once|TRBV5-1|.|TRBJ2-7
CASSFVGGRENSYEQYF
TGCGCCAGCAGCTTTGTAGGCGGAAGGGAGAATTCCTACGAGCAGTACTTC
>.|TRBV3-1|.|TRBJ1-2
CASSQAVSGAYYGYTF
TGTGCCAGCAGCCAAGCTGTGTCAGGGGCGTACTATGGCTACACCTTC